This TCR beta chain came from a study of CD8+ T cells in alopecia areata. Patients with alopecia areata provided lesional scalp punch biopsies as well as peripheral blood. Extracted from the samples, RNA was reverse transcribed into cDNA to serve as the sequencing template. Repertoires were generated with immunoSEQ multiplex PCR, while TCRdb's copy carries only in-frame clones and drops some. The data contain 140,000 to 150,000 clones, roughly 48% of them singletons. CDR3 length equals 15 residues. With 2 bases clipped from V and 4 bases from J, the junction kept 4 bases outside the gene matches. Per germline, CDR1 SGDLS and CDR2 YYNGEE.

The sequenced sample was CD4+ T cells sorted from blood. This receptor was taken from a human donor with alopecia areata. This chain links TRBV9 with TRBJ2-1, with 9 bases aligning to TRBD2. CDR3 DNA sequence: TGTGCCAGCAGCGTTTTGGCGGGAGGGTACAATGAGCAGTTCTTC. This translates into CASSVLAGGYNEQFF. Complete variable domain (other parts from reference TRBV9 and TRBJ2-1): DSGVTQTPKHLITATGQRVTLRCSPRSGDLSVYWYQQSLDQGLQFLIQYYNGEERAKGNILERFSAQQFPDLHSELNLSSLELGDSALYFCASSVLAGGYNEQFFGPGTRLTVL.